The 8 T cell receptor beta chains presented below share a single source sample, sequenced in a study of T cells in Graves' hyperthyroidism and ophthalmopathy. TCR beta CDR3 regions were amplified from RNA. HTBI primers were the set used in a first-round RT-PCR of the TCR CDR3. TCRdb recomputed calls from the multiplex PCR reads with MiXCR, one row per CDR3 protein. The profile shows fewer than 750,000 distinct CDR3 sequences, around 15% of them singletons. What was sequenced was blood. These receptors were obtained from a woman aged 50 to 65 with Graves' ophthalmopathy.

This clonotype was counted many times. V usage is TRBV12-3 or TRBV12-4 and J usage is TRBJ1-1; D is undetermined. V was shortened by 5 bases and J by 0 bases, with 13 bases between the two germline ends. This CDR3 has 15 amino acids. DNA for the CDR3: TGTGCCAGCAGTCTCCGCTTGCTAATGAACACTGAAGCTTTCTTT. Encoded protein: CASSLRLLMNTEAFF.

This clonotype has only a few counts. The chain employs TRBV5-1 and TRBJ2-7, with TRBD1 matching 8 bases. Unmatched junction bases numbered 10, after V lost 4 bases and J lost 7 bases. CDR3 length equals 14 residues. Germline CDR1 is SGHRS and CDR2 is YFSETQ. The CDR3 nucleotides read TGCGCCAGCAGCAAGGGACAGGCCCGAGAGGAGCAGTACTTC. Translation gives CASSKGQAREEQYF.

This rearrangement joins TRBV7-2 to TRBJ1-3; D is ambiguous. CDR3 length equals 16 residues. The germline V gene has CDR1 SGHTA and CDR2 FQGNSA. The germline V and J ends were trimmed by 1 base and 0 bases, with 10 bases remaining between them. CDR3 sequence reads: CASSLVWQDSGNTIYF. For the CDR3, the DNA is TGTGCCAGCAGCTTAGTTTGGCAGGACTCTGGAAACACCATATATTTT.

This clonotype occurred many times. The J gene is TRBJ2-3, the V gene TRBV2, with TRBD2 identical over 11 bases. The CDR3 has 20 amino acids. Germline CDR1 SNHLY, CDR2 FYNNEI. The junction had 21 bases not matched to a gene; V was cut back by 6 bases and J by 4 bases. In DNA, the CDR3 is TGTGCCAGCAGCGCCCTACGAGGGCCTACTAGCGGGAGAGTGGCAGATACGCAGTATTTT. Translated: CASSALRGPTSGRVADTQYF. The full variable domain, with the rest looked up from reference TRBV2 and TRBJ2-3, is EPEVTQTPSHQVTQMGQEVILRCVPISNHLYFYWYRQILGQKVEFLVSFYNNEISEKSEIFDDQFSVERPDGSNFTLKIRSTKLEDSAMYFCASSALRGPTSGRVADTQYFGPGTRLTVL.

This clonotype occurred many times. V is TRBV7-2 and J is TRBJ1-1; D is unclear. Trimming took off 8 bases at V and 1 base at J, with 14 bases between the two ends. CDR1 and CDR2 from the germline V gene are SGHTA and FQGNSA. The CDR3 has 14 amino acids. CDR3 region: CASYPGQANTEAFF. In DNA, the CDR3 is TGTGCCAGCTATCCTGGGCAGGCGAACACTGAAGCTTTCTTT.

This chain joins TRBV6-5 and TRBJ2-1; D may correspond to TRBD1 or TRBD2 (6 bases each). V dropped 4 bases and J dropped 14 bases, with 12 bases sitting between them. There are 11 residues in the CDR3. Germline V lookup: CDR1 MNHEY, CDR2 SVGAGI. CDR3 coding DNA: TGTGCCAGCAGTTCGGCGGGACACAAGTTCTTC. Its protein product is CASSSAGHKFF.

This clonotype was seen a few times. The gene calls are TRBV4-3 and TRBJ1-1, with D unclear. V lost 1 base, J lost 4 bases, and 10 bases lay in between. The CDR3 has 14 residues. Germline-derived CDR1 and CDR2 are LGHNA and YSLEER. The CDR3 sequence: CASSQVVGGTEAFF. The CDR3 region has the DNA TGCGCCAGCAGCCAAGTCGTTGGCGGCACTGAAGCTTTCTTT.

This clonotype was detected a few times. The gene calls are TRBV27 and TRBJ1-4, with D unresolved. The CDR3 is made up of 15 amino acids. With 0 bases removed from V and 7 bases from J, the gap between germline ends came to 12 bases. Germline values: CDR1 MNHEY, CDR2 SMNVEV (reference sequence). The CDR3 sequence: CASSLSVSLGEKLFF. The DNA of the CDR3 is TGTGCCAGCAGTTTATCGGTTAGCTTAGGTGAAAAACTGTTTTTT.